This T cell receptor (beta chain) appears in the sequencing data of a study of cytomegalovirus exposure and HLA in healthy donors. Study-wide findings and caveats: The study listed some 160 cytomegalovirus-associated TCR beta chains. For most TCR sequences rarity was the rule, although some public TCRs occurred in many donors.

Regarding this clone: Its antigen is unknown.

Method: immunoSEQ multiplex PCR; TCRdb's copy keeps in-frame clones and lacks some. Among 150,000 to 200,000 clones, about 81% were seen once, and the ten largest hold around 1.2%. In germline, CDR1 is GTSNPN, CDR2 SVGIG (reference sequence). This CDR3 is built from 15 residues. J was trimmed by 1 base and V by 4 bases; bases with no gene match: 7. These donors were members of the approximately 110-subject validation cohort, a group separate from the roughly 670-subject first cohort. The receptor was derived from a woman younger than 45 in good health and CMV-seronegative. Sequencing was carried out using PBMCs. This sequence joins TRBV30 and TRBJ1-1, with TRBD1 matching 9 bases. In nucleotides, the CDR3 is TGTGCCTGGAAACCGAAGGGACAGGGGAACACTGAAGCTTTCTTT. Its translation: CAWKPKGQGNTEAFF.